This T cell receptor (beta chain) derives from a study of cytomegalovirus exposure and HLA in healthy donors. Germline CDR1 SGHTA, CDR2 FQGNSA. V was cut by 3 bases and J by 8 bases, with 11 bases left in between. The CDR3 contains 13 residues. The PCR contained 60 Vbeta and 13 Jbeta primers. Using immunoSEQ multiplex PCR, the repertoire was profiled, and TCRdb retains in-frame clones only, with some absent. The sample includes approximately 140,000 clones, roughly 77% of them seen just once. This clone came up a few times. This receptor was obtained from a human donor in good health. Sequencing was carried out using PBMCs. The chain recombines TRBV7-2 with TRBJ2-4, with D uncertain. The CDR3: CASSLRDVDIQYF. The CDR3 DNA sequence: TGTGCCAGCAGCTTGAGAGATGTGGACATTCAGTACTTC.